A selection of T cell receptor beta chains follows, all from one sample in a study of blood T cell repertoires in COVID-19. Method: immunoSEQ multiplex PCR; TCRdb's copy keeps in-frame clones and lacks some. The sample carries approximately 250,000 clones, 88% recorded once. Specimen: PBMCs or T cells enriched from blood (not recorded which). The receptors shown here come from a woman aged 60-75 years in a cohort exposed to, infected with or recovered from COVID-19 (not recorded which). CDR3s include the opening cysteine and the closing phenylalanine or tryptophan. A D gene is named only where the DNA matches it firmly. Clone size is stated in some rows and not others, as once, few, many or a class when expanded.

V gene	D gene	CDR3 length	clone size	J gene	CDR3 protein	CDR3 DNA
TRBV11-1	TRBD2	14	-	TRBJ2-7	CASRPGLEPYEQYF	TGTGCCAGCAGGCCGGGACTAGAACCTTACGAGCAGTACTTC
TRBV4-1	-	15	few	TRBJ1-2	CASSPTGGFEYGYTF	TGCGCCAGCAGCCCCACCGGGGGATTCGAGTATGGCTACACCTTC
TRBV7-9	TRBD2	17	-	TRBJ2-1	CASSPSGLAGPFSEQFF	TGTGCCAGCAGCCCATCCGGACTAGCGGGACCGTTCAGTGAGCAGTTCTTC
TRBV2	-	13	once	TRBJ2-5	CASSVQGQETQYF	TGTGCCAGCAGTGTCCAGGGGCAGGAGACCCAGTACTTC
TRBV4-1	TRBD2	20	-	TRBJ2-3	CASSHPSTPTSGKGTDTQYF	TGCGCCAGCAGCCATCCCTCAACCCCGACTAGCGGGAAGGGCACAGATACGCAGTATTTT
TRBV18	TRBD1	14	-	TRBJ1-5	CASSRGTGNQPQHF	TGTGCCAGCTCACGGGGGACAGGGAACCAGCCCCAGCATTTT
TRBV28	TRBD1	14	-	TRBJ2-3	CASTEDRVADTQYF	TGTGCCAGCACGGAGGACAGGGTGGCAGATACGCAGTATTTT
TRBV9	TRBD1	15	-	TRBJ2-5	CASSVGDRDQETQYF	TGTGCCAGCAGCGTAGGAGACAGGGACCAAGAGACCCAGTACTTC
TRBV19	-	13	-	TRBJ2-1	CASSRTTHNEQFF	TGTGCCAGTAGTCGAACTACCCACAATGAGCAGTTCTTC
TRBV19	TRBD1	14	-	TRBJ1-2	CASTRTGFNYGYTF	TGTGCCAGTACCAGGACAGGGTTTAACTATGGCTACACCTTC
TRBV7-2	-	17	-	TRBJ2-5	CASSLGSLGGKNVNQYF	TGTGCCAGCAGCTTAGGTTCCCTCGGCGGGAAGAACGTAAACCAGTACTTC
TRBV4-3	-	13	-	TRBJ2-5	CASSQGSQETQYF	TGCGCCAGCAGCCAGGGCTCCCAAGAGACCCAGTACTTC
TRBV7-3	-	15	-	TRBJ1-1	CASSLRGALNTEAFF	TGTGCCAGCAGCTTAAGGGGAGCCCTGAACACTGAAGCTTTCTTT
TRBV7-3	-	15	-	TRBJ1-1	CASSKSGERNTEAFF	TGTGCCAGCAGCAAAAGTGGGGAGAGGAACACTGAAGCTTTCTTT
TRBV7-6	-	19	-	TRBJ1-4	CASSLEGDGRGATNEKLFF	TGTGCCAGCAGCTTAGAGGGAGATGGGAGGGGTGCAACTAATGAAAAACTGTTTTTT
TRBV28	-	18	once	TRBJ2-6	CASTTGRGRAAGANVLTF	TGTGCCAGCACCACAGGGCGGGGGAGGGCCGCTGGGGCCAACGTCCTGACTTTC